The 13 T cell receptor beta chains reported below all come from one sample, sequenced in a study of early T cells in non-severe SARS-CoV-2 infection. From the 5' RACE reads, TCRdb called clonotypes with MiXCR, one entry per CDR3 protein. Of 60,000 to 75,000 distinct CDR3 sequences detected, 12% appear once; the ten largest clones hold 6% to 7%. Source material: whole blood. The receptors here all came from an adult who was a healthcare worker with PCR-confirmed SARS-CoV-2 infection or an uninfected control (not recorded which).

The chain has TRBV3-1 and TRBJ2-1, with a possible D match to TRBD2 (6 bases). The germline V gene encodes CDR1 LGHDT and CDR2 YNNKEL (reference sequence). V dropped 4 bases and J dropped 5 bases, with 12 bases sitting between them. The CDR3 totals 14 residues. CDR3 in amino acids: CASSRGLQNNEQFF. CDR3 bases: TGTGCCAGCAGCCGAGGACTACAGAACAATGAGCAGTTCTTC.

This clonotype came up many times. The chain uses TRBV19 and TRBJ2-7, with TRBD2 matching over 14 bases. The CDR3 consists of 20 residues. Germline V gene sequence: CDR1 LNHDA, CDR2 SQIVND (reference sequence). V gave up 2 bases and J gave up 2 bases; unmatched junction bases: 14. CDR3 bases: TGTGCCAGTAGTATAACCCCCTTGGGGACTAGCGGGGGCCGACCCTACGAGCAGTACTTC. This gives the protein CASSITPLGTSGGRPYEQYF. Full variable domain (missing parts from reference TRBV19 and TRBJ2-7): DGGITQSPKYLFRKEGQNVTLSCEQNLNHDAMYWYRQDPGQGLRLIYYSQIVNDFQKGDIAEGYSVSREKKESFPLTVTSAQKNPTAFYLCASSITPLGTSGGRPYEQYFGPGTRLTVT.

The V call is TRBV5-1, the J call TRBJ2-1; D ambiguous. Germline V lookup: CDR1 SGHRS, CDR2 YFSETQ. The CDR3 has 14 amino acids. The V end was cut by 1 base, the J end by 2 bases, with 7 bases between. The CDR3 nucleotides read TGCGCCAGCAGCTTGTCCCCAGCCTACAATGAGCAGTTCTTC. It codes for CASSLSPAYNEQFF.

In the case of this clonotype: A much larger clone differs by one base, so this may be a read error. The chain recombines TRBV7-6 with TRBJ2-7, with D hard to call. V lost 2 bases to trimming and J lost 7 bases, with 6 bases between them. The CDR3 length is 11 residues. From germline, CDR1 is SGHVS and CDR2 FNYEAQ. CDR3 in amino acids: CASSLSEEQYF. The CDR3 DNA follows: TGTGCCAGCAGCTTAAGCGAGGAGCAGTACTTC.

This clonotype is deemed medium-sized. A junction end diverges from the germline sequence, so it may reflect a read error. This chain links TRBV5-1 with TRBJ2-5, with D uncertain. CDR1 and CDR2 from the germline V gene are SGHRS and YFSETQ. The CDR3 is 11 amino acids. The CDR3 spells CASSLEETQYF. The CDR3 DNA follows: TGTGCCAGCAGCTTAGAAGAGACCCAGTACTTC.

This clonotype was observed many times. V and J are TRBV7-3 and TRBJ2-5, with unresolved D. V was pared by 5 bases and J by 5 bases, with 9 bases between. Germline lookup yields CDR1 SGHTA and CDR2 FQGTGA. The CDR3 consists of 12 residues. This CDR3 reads CASSEMGETQYF. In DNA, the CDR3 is TGTGCCAGCAGCGAGATGGGGGAGACCCAGTACTTC. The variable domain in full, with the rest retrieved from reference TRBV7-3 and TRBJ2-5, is GAGVSQTPSNKVTEKGKYVELRCDPISGHTALYWYRQSLGQGPEFLIYFQGTGAADDSGLPNDRFFAVRPEGSVSTLKIQRTERGDSAVYLCASSEMGETQYFGPGTRLLVL.

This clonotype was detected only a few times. The CDR3 loop is CASSVGSKLNQPQHF. The CDR3 coding sequence is TGTGCCAGCAGTGTTGGCAGCAAACTCAATCAGCCCCAGCATTTT. The chain is built from TRBV2 and TRBJ1-5; D remains ambiguous. The length of the CDR3 is 15 residues. Per germline, CDR1 SNHLY and CDR2 FYNNEI. Trimming removed 4 bases at V and 3 bases at J, with 13 bases between.

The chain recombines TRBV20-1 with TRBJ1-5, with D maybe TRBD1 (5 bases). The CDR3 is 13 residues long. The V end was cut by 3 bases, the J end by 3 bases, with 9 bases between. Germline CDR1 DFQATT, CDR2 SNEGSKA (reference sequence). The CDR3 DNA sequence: TGCAGTGCTAGCAGGGATCCCAATCAGCCCCAGCATTTT. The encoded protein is CSASRDPNQPQHF.

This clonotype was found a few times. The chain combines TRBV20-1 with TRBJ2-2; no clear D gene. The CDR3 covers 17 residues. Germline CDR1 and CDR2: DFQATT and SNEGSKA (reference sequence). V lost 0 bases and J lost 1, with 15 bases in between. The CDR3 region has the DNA TGCAGTGCTAGAGATCTGGGCGGAACAAGGAACACCGGGGAGCTGTTTTTT. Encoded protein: CSARDLGGTRNTGELFF.

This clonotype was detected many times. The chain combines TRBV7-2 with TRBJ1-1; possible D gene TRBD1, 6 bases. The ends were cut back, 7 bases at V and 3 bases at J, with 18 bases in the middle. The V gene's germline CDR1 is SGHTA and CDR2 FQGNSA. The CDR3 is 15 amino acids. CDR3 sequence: CASTTRGGADTEAFF. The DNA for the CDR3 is TGTGCCAGCACCACCCGCGGGGGCGCGGACACTGAAGCTTTCTTT.

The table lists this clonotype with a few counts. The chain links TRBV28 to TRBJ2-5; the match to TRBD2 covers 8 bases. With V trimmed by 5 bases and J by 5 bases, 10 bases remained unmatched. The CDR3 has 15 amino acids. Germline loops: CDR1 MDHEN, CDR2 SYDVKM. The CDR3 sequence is CASSVLGLERETQYF. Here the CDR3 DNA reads TGTGCCAGCAGTGTGTTGGGACTAGAGAGGGAGACCCAGTACTTC. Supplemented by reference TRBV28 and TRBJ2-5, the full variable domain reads DVKVTQSSRYLVKRTGEKVFLECVQDMDHENMFWYRQDPGLGLRLIYFSYDVKMKEKGDIPEGYSVSREKKERFSLILESASTNQTSMYLCASSVLGLERETQYFGPGTRLLVL.

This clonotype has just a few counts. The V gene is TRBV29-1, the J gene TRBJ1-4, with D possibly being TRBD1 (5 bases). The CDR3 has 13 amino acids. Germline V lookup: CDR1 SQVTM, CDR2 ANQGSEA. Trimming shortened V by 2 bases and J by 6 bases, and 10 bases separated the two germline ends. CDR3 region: CSVERGRDEKLFF. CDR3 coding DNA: TGCAGCGTTGAAAGGGGAAGGGATGAAAAACTGTTTTTT.

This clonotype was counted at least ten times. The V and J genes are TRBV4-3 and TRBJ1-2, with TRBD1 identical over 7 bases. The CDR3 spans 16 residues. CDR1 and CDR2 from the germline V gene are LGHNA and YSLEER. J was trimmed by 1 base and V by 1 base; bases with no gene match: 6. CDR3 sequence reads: CASSQGTGKSNYGYTF. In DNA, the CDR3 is TGCGCCAGCAGCCAAGGGACAGGAAAAAGTAACTATGGCTACACCTTC.